This T cell receptor beta chain was sequenced for a study of blood T cells in healthy people across ages. Primed by a sample-barcoded 5' primer and a J-beta primer mix, a second PCR proceeded for 7 to 11 cycles. Every individual sample yielded 2.5 million or more paired-end reads (each containing CDR3). TCRdb processed the 5' RACE reads anew with MiXCR; each CDR3 protein has one entry. The repertoire has under 2,000,000 distinct CDR3 sequences, approximately 50% of them found once; the top ten carry approximately 2%. As to this clonotype: Its antigen remains unidentified.

Each sample gave at least 6.5 million isolated PBMCs. The study's findings and limits: As age increased, TCR beta diversity per million T cells fell in a roughly linear fashion.

After removal of 0 bases from V and 4 bases from J, the junction contained 4 bases not matched to a gene. CDR1 is LNHNV, CDR2 YYDKDF, per germline (reference sequence). The CDR3 has 15 residues. The rearrangement links TRBV15 to TRBJ1-2; 8 nucleotides align to TRBD1. The clonotype comes from a woman in her thirties or forties in good health. Specimen: blood. The CDR3 reads CATSRERTGGYGYTF. The CDR3 DNA is TGTGCCACCAGCAGAGAGCGAACAGGGGGCTATGGCTACACCTTC.